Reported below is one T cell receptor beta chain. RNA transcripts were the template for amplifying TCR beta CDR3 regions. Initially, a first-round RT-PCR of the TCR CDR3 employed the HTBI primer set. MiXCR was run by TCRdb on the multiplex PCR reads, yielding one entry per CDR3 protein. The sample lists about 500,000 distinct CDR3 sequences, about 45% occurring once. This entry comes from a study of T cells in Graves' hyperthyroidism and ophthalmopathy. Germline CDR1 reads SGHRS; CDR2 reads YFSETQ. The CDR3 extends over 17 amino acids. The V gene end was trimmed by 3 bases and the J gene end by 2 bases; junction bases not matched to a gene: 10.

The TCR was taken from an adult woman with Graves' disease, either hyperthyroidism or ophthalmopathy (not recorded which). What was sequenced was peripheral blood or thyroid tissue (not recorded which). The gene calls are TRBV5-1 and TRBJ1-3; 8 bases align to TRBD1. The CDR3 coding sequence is TGCGCCAGCAGCTCGGGCGACAGGGGAAGCCCTGGAAACACCATATATTTT. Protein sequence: CASSSGDRGSPGNTIYF.